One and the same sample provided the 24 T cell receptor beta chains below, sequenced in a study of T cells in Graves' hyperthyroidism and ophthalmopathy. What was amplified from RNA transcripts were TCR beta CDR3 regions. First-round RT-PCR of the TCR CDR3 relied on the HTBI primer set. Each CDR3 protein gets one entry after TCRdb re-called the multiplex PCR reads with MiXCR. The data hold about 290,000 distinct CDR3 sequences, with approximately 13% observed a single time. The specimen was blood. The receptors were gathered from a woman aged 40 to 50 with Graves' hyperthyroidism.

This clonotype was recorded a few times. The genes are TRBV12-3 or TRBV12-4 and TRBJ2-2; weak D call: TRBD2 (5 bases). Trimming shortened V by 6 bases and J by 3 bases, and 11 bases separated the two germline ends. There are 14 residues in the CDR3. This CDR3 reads CASSGISYTGELFF. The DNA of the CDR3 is TGTGCCAGCAGCGGGATCTCGTACACCGGGGAGCTGTTTTTT.

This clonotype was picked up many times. CDR3 DNA sequence: TGTGCCAGCAGTTACTCGACAGGGGAGGTGGTTACAGATACGCAGTATTTT. This encodes CASSYSTGEVVTDTQYF. The chain couples TRBV6-2 or TRBV6-3 to TRBJ2-3; 8 bases are shared with TRBD1. The ends lost 0 bases at V and 3 bases at J; junction bases unmatched: 8. In germline, CDR1 is MNHEY, CDR2 SVGEGT. This CDR3 comprises 17 residues.

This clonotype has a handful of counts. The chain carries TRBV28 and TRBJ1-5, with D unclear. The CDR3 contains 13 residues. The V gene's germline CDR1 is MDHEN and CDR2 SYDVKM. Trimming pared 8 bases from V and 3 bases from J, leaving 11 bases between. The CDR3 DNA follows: TGTGCCAGCCGATCGTTAAACAATCAGCCCCAGCATTTT. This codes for CASRSLNNQPQHF.

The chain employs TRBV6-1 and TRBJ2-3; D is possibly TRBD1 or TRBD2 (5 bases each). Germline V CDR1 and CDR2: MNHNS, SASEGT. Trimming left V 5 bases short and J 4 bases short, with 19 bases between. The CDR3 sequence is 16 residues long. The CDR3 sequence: CASSHGTAVGSDTQYF. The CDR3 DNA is TGTGCCAGCAGTCACGGGACCGCCGTAGGGTCAGATACGCAGTATTTT.

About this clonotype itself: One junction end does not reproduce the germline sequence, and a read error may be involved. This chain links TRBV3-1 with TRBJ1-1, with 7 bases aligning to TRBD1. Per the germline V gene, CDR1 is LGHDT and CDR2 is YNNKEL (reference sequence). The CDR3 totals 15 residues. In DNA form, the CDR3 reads TGTGCCAGCATCCAAGGAGACAGGGTGAACACTCAAGCTTTCTTT. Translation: CASIQGDRVNTQAFF.

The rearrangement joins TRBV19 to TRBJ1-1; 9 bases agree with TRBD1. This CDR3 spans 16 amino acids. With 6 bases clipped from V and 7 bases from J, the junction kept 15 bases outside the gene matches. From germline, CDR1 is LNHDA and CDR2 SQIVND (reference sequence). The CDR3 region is CASRPGQGIVGDEAFF. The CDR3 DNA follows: TGTGCCAGTAGGCCCGGACAGGGGATCGTGGGCGATGAAGCTTTCTTT.

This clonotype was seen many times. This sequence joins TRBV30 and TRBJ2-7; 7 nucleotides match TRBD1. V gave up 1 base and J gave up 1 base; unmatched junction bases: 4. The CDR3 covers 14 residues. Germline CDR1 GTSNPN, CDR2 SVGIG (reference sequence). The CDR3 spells CAWSEPGGSYEQYF. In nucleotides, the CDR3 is TGTGCCTGGAGTGAGCCAGGGGGTTCCTACGAGCAGTACTTC. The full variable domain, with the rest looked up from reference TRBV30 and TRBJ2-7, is SQTIHQWPATLVQPVGSPLSLECTVEGTSNPNLYWYRQAAGRGLQLLFYSVGIGQISSEVPQNLSASRPQDRQFILSSKKLLLSDSGFYLCAWSEPGGSYEQYFGPGTRLTVT.

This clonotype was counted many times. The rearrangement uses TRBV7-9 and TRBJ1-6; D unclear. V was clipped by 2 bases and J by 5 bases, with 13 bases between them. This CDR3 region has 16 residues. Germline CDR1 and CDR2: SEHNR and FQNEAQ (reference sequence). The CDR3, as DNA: TGTGCCAGCAGCTTACGAGGACCGACACATAATTCACCCCTCCACTTT. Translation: CASSLRGPTHNSPLHF.

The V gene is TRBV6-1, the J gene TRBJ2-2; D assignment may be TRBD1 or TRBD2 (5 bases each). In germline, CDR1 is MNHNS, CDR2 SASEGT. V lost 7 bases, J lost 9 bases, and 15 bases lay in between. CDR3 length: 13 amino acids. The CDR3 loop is CASTRDPPRELFF. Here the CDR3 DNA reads TGTGCCAGCACCCGGGACCCCCCCCGGGAGCTGTTTTTT.

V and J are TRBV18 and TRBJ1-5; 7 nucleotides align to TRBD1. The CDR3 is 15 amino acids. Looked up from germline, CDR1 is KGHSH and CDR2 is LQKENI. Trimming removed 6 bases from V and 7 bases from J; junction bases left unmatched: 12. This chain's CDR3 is CASSPQEGAGQPQHF. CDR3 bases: TGTGCCAGCTCCCCCCAGGAGGGGGCAGGACAGCCCCAGCATTTT.

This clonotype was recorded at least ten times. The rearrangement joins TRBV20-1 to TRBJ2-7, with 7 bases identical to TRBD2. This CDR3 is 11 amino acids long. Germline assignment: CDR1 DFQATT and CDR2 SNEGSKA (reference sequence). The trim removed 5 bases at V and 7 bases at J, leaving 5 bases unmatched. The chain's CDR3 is CSAERAGEQYF. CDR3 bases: TGCAGTGCTGAGAGAGCGGGGGAGCAGTACTTC.

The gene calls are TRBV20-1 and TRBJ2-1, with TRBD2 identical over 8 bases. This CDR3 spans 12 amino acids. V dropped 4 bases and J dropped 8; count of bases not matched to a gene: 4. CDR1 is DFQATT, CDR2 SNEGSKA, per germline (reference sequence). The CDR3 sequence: CSATSGRDEQFF. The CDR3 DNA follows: TGCAGTGCTACCAGCGGGAGAGATGAGCAGTTCTTC.

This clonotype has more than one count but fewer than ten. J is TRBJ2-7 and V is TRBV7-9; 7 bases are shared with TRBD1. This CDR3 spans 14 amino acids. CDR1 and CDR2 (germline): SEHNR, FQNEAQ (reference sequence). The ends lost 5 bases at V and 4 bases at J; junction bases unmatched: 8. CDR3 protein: CASSPTGLGYEQYF. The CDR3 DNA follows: TGTGCCAGCAGCCCGACAGGGTTAGGGTACGAGCAGTACTTC.

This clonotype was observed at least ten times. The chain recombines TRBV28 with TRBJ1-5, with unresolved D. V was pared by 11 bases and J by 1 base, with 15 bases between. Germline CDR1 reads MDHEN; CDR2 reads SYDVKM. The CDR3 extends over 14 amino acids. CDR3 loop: CASGEGRSNQPQHF. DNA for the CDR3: TGTGCCTCTGGGGAGGGCCGGAGCAATCAGCCCCAGCATTTT.

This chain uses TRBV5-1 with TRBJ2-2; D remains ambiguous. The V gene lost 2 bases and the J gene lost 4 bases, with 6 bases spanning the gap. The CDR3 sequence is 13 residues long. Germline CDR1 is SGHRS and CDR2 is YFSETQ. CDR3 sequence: CASSLSFTGELFF. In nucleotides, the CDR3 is TGCGCCAGCAGCTTAAGTTTCACCGGGGAGCTGTTTTTT. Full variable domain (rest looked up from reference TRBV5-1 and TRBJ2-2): KAGVTQTPRYLIKTRGQQVTLSCSPISGHRSVSWYQQTPGQGLQFLFEYFSETQRNKGNFPGRFSGRQFSNSRSEMNVSTLELGDSALYLCASSLSFTGELFFGEGSRLTVL.

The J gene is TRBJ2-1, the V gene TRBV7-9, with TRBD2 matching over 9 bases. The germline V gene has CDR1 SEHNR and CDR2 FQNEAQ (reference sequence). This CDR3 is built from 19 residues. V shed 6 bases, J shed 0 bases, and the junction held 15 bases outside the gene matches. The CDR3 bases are TGTGCCAGCAGTCCCGCCCCCCGGACTAGCGCCCGCTCCTACAATGAGCAGTTCTTC. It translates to CASSPAPRTSARSYNEQFF.

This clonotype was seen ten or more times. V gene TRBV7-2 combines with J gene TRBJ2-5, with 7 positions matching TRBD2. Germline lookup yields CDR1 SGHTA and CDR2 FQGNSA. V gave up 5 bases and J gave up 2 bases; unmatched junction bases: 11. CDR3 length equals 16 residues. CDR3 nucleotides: TGTGCCAGCAGCCCCTGGGGAGCGGGATCACAAGAGACCCAGTACTTC. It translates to CASSPWGAGSQETQYF. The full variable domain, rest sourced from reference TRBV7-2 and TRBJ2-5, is GAGVSQSPSNKVTEKGKDVELRCDPISGHTALYWYRQSLGQGLEFLIYFQGNSAPDKSGLPSDRFSAERTGGSVSTLTIQRTQQEDSAVYLCASSPWGAGSQETQYFGPGTRLLVL.

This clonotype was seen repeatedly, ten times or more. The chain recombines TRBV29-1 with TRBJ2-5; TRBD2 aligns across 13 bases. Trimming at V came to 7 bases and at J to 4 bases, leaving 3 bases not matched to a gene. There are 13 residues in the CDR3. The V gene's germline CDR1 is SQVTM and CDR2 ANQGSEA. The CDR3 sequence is CSARLAGGETQYF. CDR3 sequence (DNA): TGCAGCGCCCGACTAGCGGGAGGAGAGACCCAGTACTTC.

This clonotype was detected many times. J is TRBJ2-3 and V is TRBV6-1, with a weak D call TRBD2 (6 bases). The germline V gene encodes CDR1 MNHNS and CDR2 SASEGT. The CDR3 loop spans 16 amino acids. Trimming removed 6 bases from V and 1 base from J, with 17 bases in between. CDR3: CASSSNPGLGTDTQYF. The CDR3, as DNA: TGTGCCAGCAGCTCGAATCCGGGACTCGGCACAGATACGCAGTATTTT.

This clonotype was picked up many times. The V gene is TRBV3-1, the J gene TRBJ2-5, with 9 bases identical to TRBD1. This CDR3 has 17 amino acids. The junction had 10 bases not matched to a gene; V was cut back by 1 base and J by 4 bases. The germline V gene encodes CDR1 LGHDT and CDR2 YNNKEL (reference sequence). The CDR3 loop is CASSQVVPDRGSETQYF. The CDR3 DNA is TGTGCCAGCAGCCAAGTTGTGCCGGACAGGGGATCAGAGACCCAGTACTTC.

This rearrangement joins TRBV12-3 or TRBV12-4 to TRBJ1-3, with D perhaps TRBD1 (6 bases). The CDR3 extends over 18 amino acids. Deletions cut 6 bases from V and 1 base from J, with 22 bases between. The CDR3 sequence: CASRRGGPSKRSGNTIYF. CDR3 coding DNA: TGTGCCAGCAGACGGGGGGGGCCCTCGAAGAGGTCTGGAAACACCATATATTTT.

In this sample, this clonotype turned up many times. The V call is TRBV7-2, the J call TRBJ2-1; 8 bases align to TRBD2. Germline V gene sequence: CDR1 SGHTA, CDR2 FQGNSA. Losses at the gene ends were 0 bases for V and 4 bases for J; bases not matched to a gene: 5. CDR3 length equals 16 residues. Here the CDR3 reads CASSLASGSLYNEQFF. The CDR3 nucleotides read TGTGCCAGCAGCTTAGCCAGCGGGAGCCTTTACAATGAGCAGTTCTTC.

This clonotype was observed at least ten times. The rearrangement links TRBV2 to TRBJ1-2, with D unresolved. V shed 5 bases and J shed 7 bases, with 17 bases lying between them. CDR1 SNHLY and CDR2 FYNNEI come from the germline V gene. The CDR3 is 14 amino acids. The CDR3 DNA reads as TGTGCCAGCAGTACCACTATGTCGGAAAGTGGCTACACCTTC. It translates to CASSTTMSESGYTF.

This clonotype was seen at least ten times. The CDR3 nucleotides are TGTGCCAGCAGCCAGACCTCAAATACGCAGTATTTT. Encoded protein: CASSQTSNTQYF. The rearrangement joins TRBV7-9 to TRBJ2-3; D gene unclear. The V gene lost 5 bases and the J gene lost 7 bases, with 10 bases spanning the gap. The CDR3 spans 12 residues. CDR1 SEHNR and CDR2 FQNEAQ come from the germline V gene (reference sequence).